These 4 T cell receptor beta chains originate from one sample sequenced in a study of breast tumors, draining lymph nodes, adjacent tissues. A single record per CDR3 protein comes from TCRdb applying MiXCR to the multiplex PCR reads. The table has approximately 28,000 distinct CDR3 sequences, 63% seen once. Material for sequencing was breast tumor tissue. Receptor source: a female donor with breast cancer. Some clones in this sample may be carry-over from other donors' samples.

The chain links TRBV19 to TRBJ1-5; 9 bases align to TRBD1. The CDR3 totals 17 residues. With V trimmed by 6 bases and J by 2 bases, 11 bases remained unmatched. Germline-derived CDR1 and CDR2 are LNHDA and SQIVND (reference sequence). The chain's CDR3 is CASSETGGFFGNQPQHF. Written as DNA, the CDR3 is TGTGCCAGTAGCGAGACAGGGGGGTTTTTCGGCAATCAGCCCCAGCATTTT.

Details on this clonotype: One end of the junction is discordant with germline, which a read error may explain. The V and J genes are TRBV5-4 and TRBJ1-4; D is possibly TRBD1 (6 bases). CDR1 and CDR2 from the germline V gene are SGHNT and YYREEE (reference sequence). This CDR3 is built from 14 residues. DNA for the CDR3: TGTGCCAGCAGCTTCACAGGGACCCGGGAAAAACCGTTTTTT. Translation gives CASSFTGTREKPFF.

In its sample, this clonotype was seen many times. The chain recombines TRBV9 with TRBJ2-7; 7 bases are a match to TRBD1. The germline gives CDR1 SGDLS, CDR2 YYNGEE. Germline trimming cut 0 bases from V and 4 bases from J; bases unmatched to any gene: 4. This CDR3 comprises 14 residues. The CDR3 reads CASSVGAGGYEQYF. CDR3 nucleotide sequence: TGTGCCAGCAGCGTAGGGGCAGGGGGATACGAGCAGTACTTC.

The chain combines TRBV2 with TRBJ2-7; D might be TRBD1 or TRBD2, each matching 5 bases. V gave up 6 bases and J gave up 1 base, with 19 bases separating them. Germline lookup yields CDR1 SNHLY and CDR2 FYNNEI. The CDR3 spans 16 residues. The CDR3 sequence is CASRPDEGRLSYEQYF. Written as DNA, the CDR3 is TGTGCCAGCAGGCCCGATGAGGGGCGGTTATCCTACGAGCAGTACTTC.